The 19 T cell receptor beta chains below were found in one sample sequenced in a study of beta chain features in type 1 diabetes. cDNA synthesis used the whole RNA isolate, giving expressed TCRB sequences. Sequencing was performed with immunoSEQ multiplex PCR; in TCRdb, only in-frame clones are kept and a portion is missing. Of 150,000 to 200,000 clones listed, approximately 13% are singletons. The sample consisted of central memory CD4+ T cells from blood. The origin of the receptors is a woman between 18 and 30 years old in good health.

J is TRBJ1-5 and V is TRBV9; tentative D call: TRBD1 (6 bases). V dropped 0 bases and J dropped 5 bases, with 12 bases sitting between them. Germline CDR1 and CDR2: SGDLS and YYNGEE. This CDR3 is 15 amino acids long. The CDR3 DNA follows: TGTGCCAGCAGCGTAGGGGGGACACCCGATCAGCCCCAGCATTTT. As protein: CASSVGGTPDQPQHF.

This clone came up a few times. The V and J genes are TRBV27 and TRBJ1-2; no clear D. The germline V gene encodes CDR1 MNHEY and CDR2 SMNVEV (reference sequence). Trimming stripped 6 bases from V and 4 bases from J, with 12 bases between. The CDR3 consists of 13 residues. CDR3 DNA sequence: TGTGCCAGCAGCCCCTACAGAAGCTATGGCTACACCTTC. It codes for CASSPYRSYGYTF.

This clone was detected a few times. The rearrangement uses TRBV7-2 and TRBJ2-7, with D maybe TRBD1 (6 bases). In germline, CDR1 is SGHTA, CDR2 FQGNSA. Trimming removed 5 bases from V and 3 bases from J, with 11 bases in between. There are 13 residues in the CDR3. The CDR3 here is CASSRRDNYEQYF. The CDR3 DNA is TGTGCCAGCAGCCGCCGGGACAACTACGAGCAGTACTTC. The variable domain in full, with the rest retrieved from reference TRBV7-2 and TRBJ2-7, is GAGVSQSPSNKVTEKGKDVELRCDPISGHTALYWYRQSLGQGLEFLIYFQGNSAPDKSGLPSDRFSAERTGGSVSTLTIQRTQQEDSAVYLCASSRRDNYEQYFGPGTRLTVT.

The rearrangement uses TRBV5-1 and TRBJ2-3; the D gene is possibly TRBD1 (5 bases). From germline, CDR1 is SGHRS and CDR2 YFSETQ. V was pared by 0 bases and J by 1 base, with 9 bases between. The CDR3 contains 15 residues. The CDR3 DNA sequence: TGCGCCAGCAGCTTGGAGGGGCGTCGCACAGATACGCAGTATTTT. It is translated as CASSLEGRRTDTQYF. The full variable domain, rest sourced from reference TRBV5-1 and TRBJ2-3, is KAGVTQTPRYLIKTRGQQVTLSCSPISGHRSVSWYQQTPGQGLQFLFEYFSETQRNKGNFPGRFSGRQFSNSRSEMNVSTLELGDSALYLCASSLEGRRTDTQYFGPGTRLTVL.

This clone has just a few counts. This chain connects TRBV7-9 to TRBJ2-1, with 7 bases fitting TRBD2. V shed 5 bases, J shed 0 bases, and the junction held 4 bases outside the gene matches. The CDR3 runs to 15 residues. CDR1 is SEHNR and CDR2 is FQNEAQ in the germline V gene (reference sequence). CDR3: CASSPPSGSYNEQFF. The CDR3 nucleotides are TGTGCCAGCAGCCCTCCTAGCGGCTCCTACAATGAGCAGTTCTTC.

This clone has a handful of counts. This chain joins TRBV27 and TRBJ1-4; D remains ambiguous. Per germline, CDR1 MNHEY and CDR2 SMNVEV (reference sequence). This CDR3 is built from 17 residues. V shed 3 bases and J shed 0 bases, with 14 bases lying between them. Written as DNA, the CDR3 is TGTGCCAGCAGTTTTTTGGGCAGCTTTGCAACTAATGAAAAACTGTTTTTT. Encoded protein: CASSFLGSFATNEKLFF.

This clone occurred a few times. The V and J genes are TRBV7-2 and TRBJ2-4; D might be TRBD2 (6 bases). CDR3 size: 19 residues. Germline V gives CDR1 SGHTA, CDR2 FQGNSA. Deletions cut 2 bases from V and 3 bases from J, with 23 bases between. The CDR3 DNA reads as TGTGCCAGCAGCTTAAGGTCCCCGGGGGTAGGATCGGGCAAAAACATTCAGTACTTC. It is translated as CASSLRSPGVGSGKNIQYF.

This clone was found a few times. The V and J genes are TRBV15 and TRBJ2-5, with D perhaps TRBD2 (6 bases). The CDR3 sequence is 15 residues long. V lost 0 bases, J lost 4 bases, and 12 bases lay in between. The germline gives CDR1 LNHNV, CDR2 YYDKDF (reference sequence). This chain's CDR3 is CATSRDLGTPETQYF. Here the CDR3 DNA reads TGTGCCACCAGCAGAGATCTCGGGACTCCAGAGACCCAGTACTTC. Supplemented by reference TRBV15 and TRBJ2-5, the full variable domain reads DAMVIQNPRYQVTQFGKPVTLSCSQTLNHNVMYWYQQKSSQAPKLLFHYYDKDFNNEADTPDNFQSRRPNTSFCFLDIRSPGLGDTAMYLCATSRDLGTPETQYFGPGTRLLVL.

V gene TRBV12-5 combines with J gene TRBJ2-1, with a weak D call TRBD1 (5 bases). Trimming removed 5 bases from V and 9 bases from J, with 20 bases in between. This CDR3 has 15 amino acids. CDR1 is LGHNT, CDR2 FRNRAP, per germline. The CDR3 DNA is TGTGCTAGTGGTGCGACAGTTGCCAGGCCAGGTGAGCAGTTCTTC. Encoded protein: CASGATVARPGEQFF.

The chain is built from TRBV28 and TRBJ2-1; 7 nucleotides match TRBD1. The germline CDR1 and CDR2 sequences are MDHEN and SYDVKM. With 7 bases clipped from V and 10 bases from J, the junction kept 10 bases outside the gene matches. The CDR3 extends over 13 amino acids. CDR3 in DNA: TGTGCCAGCACTCCTCGCGAAGGGGGCGAGCAGTTCTTC. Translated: CASTPREGGEQFF.

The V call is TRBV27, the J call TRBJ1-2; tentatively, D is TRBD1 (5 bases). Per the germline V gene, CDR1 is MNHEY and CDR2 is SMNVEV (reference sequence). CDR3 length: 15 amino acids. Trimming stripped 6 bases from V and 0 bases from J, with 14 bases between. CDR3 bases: TGTGCCAGCAGCTCTCCGGGACTATCTAACTATGGCTACACCTTC. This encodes CASSSPGLSNYGYTF.

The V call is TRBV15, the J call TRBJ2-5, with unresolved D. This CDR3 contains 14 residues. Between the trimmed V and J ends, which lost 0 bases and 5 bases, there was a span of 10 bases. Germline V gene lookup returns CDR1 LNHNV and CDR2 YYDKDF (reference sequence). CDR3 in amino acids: CATSRDAEVETQYF. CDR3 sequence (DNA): TGTGCCACCAGCAGAGATGCCGAGGTGGAGACCCAGTACTTC.

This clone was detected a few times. The CDR3 region has the DNA TGCGCCAGCAGCCCGAACAGGGGATTAGCTGGAGATACGCAGTATTTT. Translating it yields CASSPNRGLAGDTQYF. The gene calls are TRBV5-1 and TRBJ2-3; the match to TRBD1 covers 7 bases. Germline V CDR1 and CDR2: SGHRS, YFSETQ. This CDR3 contains 16 residues. With V trimmed by 4 bases and J by 5 bases, 13 bases remained unmatched.

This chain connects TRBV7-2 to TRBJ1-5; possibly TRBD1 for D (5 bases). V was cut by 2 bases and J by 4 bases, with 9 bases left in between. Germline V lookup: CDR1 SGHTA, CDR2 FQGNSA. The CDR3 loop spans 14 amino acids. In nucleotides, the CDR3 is TGTGCCAGCAGCTTATTAAACAGGAATCAGCCCCAGCATTTT. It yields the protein CASSLLNRNQPQHF.

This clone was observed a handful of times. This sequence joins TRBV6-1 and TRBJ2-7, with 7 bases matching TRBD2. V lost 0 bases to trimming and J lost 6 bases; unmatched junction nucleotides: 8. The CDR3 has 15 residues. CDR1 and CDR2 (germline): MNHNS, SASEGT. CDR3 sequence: CASSEARTRITEQYF. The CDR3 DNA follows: TGTGCCAGCAGTGAAGCCCGGACTAGAATAACCGAGCAGTACTTC.

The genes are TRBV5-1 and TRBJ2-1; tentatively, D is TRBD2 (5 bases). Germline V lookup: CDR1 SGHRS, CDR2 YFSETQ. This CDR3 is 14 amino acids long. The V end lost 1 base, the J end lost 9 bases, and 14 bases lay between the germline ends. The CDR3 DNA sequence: TGCGCCAGCAGCTTGCGGCTAGCTGGCAGTGAGCAGTTCTTC. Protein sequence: CASSLRLAGSEQFF.

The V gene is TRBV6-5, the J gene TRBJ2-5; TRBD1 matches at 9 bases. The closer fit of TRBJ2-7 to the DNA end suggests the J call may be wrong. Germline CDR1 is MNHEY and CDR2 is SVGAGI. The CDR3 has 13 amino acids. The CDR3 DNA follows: TGTGCCAGCAGTTACCGGGACAGGGCCGAGCAGTACTTC. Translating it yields CASSYRDRAEQYF.

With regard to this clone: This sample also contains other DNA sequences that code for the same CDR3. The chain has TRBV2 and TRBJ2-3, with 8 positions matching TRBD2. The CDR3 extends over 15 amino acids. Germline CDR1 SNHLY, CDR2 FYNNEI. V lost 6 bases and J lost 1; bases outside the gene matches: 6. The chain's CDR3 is CASSGAGGGTDTQYF. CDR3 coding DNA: TGTGCCAGCAGCGGGGCGGGAGGAGGCACAGATACGCAGTATTTT.

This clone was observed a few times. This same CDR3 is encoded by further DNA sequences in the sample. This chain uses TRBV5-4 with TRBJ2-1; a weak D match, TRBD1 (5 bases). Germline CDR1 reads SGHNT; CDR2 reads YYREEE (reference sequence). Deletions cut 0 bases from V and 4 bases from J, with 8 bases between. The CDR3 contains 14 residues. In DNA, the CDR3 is TGTGCCAGCAGCTTGGGACAGTCATACAATGAGCAGTTCTTC. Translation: CASSLGQSYNEQFF.